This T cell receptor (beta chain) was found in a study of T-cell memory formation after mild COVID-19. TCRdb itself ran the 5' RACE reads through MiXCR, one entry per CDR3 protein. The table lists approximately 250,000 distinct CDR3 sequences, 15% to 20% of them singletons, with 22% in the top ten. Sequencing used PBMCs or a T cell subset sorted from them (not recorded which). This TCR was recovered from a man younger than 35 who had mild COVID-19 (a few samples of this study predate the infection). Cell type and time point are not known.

CDR3 sequence: CASSQDRAPGNEQFF. In nucleotides, the CDR3 is TGCGCCAGCAGCCAAGATCGGGCCCCAGGCAATGAGCAGTTCTTC. The chain recombines TRBV4-3 with TRBJ2-1; no clear D gene. Germline lookup yields CDR1 LGHNA and CDR2 YSLEER. CDR3 length: 15 amino acids. The V end was cut by 0 bases, the J end by 6 bases, with 12 bases between.